This T cell receptor (beta chain) appears in the sequencing data of a study of cytomegalovirus exposure and HLA in healthy donors. For the study at large: The same platform as the roughly 700 first-cohort repertoires was used for the 110 or so validation repertoires, a later analysis reported. Findings of the study overall: Usually a TCR sequence was rare, but some public TCRs were found in many donors. Confirmation in vitro established that a few CMV-associated chains were specific for CMV antigens. The study designated 150 to 200 TCR beta chains cytomegalovirus-associated.

Generated by immunoSEQ multiplex PCR, the TCRdb table keeps only in-frame clones and is missing some. The sample shows over 130,000 clones, approximately 86% of them seen only once. The germline gives CDR1 MNHEY, CDR2 SVGAGI. CDR3 length: 14 residues. Germline trimming cut 1 base from V and 4 bases from J; bases unmatched to any gene: 2. A remark on this clone: The target antigen is unknown.

The origin of this receptor is a man younger than 35 in good health and CMV-seropositive. The material sequenced was PBMCs. V and J are TRBV6-5 and TRBJ2-7; the match to TRBD1 covers 9 bases. The CDR3: CASSYLGQGYEQYF. The CDR3 region has the DNA TGTGCCAGCAGTTACTTGGGACAGGGATACGAGCAGTACTTC.